One sample yielded the 26 T cell receptor beta chains listed below, sequenced in a study of T cell responses to AZD1222 COVID-19 vaccine. TCRdb's table, derived via immunoSEQ multiplex PCR, lists solely in-frame clones and lacks some. Of more than 90,000 clones listed, about 82% were seen once; the top ten hold 15% to 20%. The sample here was peripheral blood, taken 28 days after the second AZD1222 dose. Receptors originate from an adult who received the AZD1222 COVID-19 vaccine.

This clone turned up a few times. The chain links TRBV24-1 to TRBJ2-1, with 10 bases lining up with TRBD1. The J segment lost 0 bases and the V segment lost 12 bases, leaving 4 bases of the junction unmatched. This CDR3 contains 14 residues. Germline CDR1 is KGHDR and CDR2 is SFDVKD. The CDR3 nucleotides read TGTGCCGTCGACAGGGGGCCCTCCTACAATGAGCAGTTCTTC. Protein sequence: CAVDRGPSYNEQFF.

The chain joins TRBV5-6 to TRBJ2-7; D gene uncertain. Trimming left V 0 bases short and J 2 bases short, with 15 bases between. The CDR3 runs to 16 residues. The V gene's germline CDR1 is SGHDT and CDR2 YYEEEE. Written as DNA, the CDR3 is TGTGCCAGCAGCTTGGCCGGGCAGGATATCCCCTACGAGCAGTACTTC. Its translation: CASSLAGQDIPYEQYF. The variable domain in full, with the rest retrieved from reference TRBV5-6 and TRBJ2-7, is DAGVTQSPTHLIKTRGQQVTLRCSPKSGHDTVSWYQQALGQGPQFIFQYYEEEERQRGNFPDRFSGHQFPNYSSELNVNALLLGDSALYLCASSLAGQDIPYEQYFGPGTRLTVT.

This chain links TRBV6-5 with TRBJ1-6; TRBD1 matches 7 bases. The CDR3 length is 14 residues. With 6 bases clipped from V and 7 bases from J, the junction kept 6 bases outside the gene matches. CDR1 and CDR2 (germline): MNHEY, SVGAGI. CDR3 protein: CASRTGTENSPLHF. The CDR3, as DNA: TGTGCCAGCAGAACCGGGACAGAGAATTCACCCCTCCACTTT.

This clone has a single count. This chain links TRBV18 with TRBJ1-2, with 7 bases identical to TRBD1. The germline V gene encodes CDR1 KGHSH and CDR2 LQKENI. The CDR3 is 15 residues long. V lost 3 bases to trimming and J lost 6 bases; unmatched junction nucleotides: 10. The CDR3 sequence is CASSPLEQGSNGYTF. The DNA of the CDR3 is TGTGCCAGCTCACCGCTTGAACAGGGGTCGAATGGCTACACCTTC.

The chain couples TRBV7-8 to TRBJ2-7; 8 bases match TRBD2. Trimming took 5 bases from V and 1 from J; bases not matched to a gene: 10. Germline CDR1 SGHVS, CDR2 FQNEAQ. The CDR3 consists of 16 residues. Here the CDR3 DNA reads TGTGCCAGCAGCCCCTCGAGGGGCGGGAGGTCCTACGAGCAGTACTTC. It yields the protein CASSPSRGGRSYEQYF.

The V gene is TRBV6-5, the J gene TRBJ2-5; D uncertain. The CDR3 totals 13 residues. Per the germline V gene, CDR1 is MNHEY and CDR2 is SVGAGI. Trimming removed 3 bases from V and 4 bases from J, with 9 bases in between. The CDR3 region has the DNA TGTGCCAGCAGTTATGGAGACGCAGAGACCCAGTACTTC. The encoded protein is CASSYGDAETQYF.

The chain recombines TRBV10-3 with TRBJ1-2, with a possible D match to TRBD1 (6 bases). CDR1 and CDR2 (germline): ENHRY, SYGVKD. This CDR3 is built from 14 residues. Trimming stripped 2 bases from V and 11 bases from J, with 18 bases between. In DNA form, the CDR3 reads TGTGCCATCAGTGAGAAGAGGGGGGAGAATCAGTACACCTTC. This encodes CAISEKRGENQYTF.

This clone was observed a handful of times. The chain joins TRBV24-1 to TRBJ2-7; D is possibly TRBD1 (6 bases). Germline-derived CDR1 and CDR2 are KGHDR and SFDVKD. The CDR3 is made up of 15 amino acids. The V and J ends lost 7 bases and 5 bases respectively, with 20 bases between them. CDR3 DNA sequence: TGTGCCACCAGCCAAACAACAGGGAAACAGGACGAGCAGTACTTC. Its protein is CATSQTTGKQDEQYF.

The rearrangement joins TRBV7-2 to TRBJ2-2; no reliable D call. Germline values: CDR1 SGHTA, CDR2 FQGNSA. Trimming pared 5 bases from V and 5 bases from J, leaving 12 bases between. The CDR3 contains 14 residues. CDR3 coding DNA: TGTGCCAGCAGCCCCACGGCGTGGACCGGGGAGCTGTTTTTT. It specifies CASSPTAWTGELFF.

The gene calls are TRBV6-4 and TRBJ2-2; D not certain. In germline, CDR1 is MRHNA, CDR2 SNTAGT. The CDR3 contains 16 residues. Trimming pared 0 bases from V and 3 bases from J, leaving 11 bases between. The CDR3 sequence is CASSDSKGIHTGELFF. The CDR3 DNA follows: TGTGCCAGCAGTGACTCAAAGGGTATACACACCGGGGAGCTGTTTTTT.

This clone was recorded once. This chain uses TRBV5-4 with TRBJ2-7; D is possibly TRBD2 (6 bases). The CDR3 is 15 residues long. V lost 4 bases, J lost 4 bases, and 18 bases lay in between. In germline, CDR1 is SGHNT, CDR2 YYREEE (reference sequence). CDR3 DNA sequence: TGTGCCAGCAGCCCCGGGACTGAAATGGGATACGAGCAGTACTTC. It specifies CASSPGTEMGYEQYF.

The chain carries TRBV5-4 and TRBJ1-6; D is perhaps TRBD1 (5 bases). The CDR3 covers 16 residues. The germline gives CDR1 SGHNT, CDR2 YYREEE (reference sequence). V was trimmed by 2 bases and J by 8 bases, leaving 17 bases between them. In DNA, the CDR3 is TGTGCCAGCAGCTTTGGACGGGACCCAGTGGATTCACCCCTCCACTTT. Protein product: CASSFGRDPVDSPLHF.

The rearrangement joins TRBV30 to TRBJ1-2; 7 bases match TRBD1. The germline V gene has CDR1 GTSNPN and CDR2 SVGIG (reference sequence). The CDR3 sequence is 14 residues long. With 4 bases clipped from V and 6 bases from J, the junction kept 11 bases outside the gene matches. CDR3 coding DNA: TGTGCCTGGATCAAAAACAGGGGAGTAGATGGCTACACCTTC. This translates into CAWIKNRGVDGYTF.

The chain carries TRBV2 and TRBJ2-2; no clear D gene. CDR1 is SNHLY and CDR2 is FYNNEI in the germline V gene. The CDR3 spans 15 residues. V gave up 8 bases and J gave up 5 bases, with 18 bases separating them. CDR3 protein: CASERDPHATGELFF. The CDR3 nucleotides read TGTGCCAGCGAAAGAGATCCTCATGCGACCGGGGAGCTGTTTTTT.

The CDR3 DNA reads as TGTGCCAGCAGTTTTAACAGGGGCTCTGAAGCTTTCTTT. It translates to CASSFNRGSEAFF. This rearrangement joins TRBV27 to TRBJ1-1, with 7 bases identical to TRBD1. Germline CDR1 reads MNHEY; CDR2 reads SMNVEV (reference sequence). The CDR3 sequence is 13 residues long. After removal of 3 bases from V and 6 bases from J, the junction contained 4 bases not matched to a gene.

This clone was observed a handful of times. This rearrangement joins TRBV19 to TRBJ1-2; D not certain. Trimming removed 5 bases at V and 2 bases at J, with 12 bases between. The CDR3 is 14 residues long. Germline CDR1 is LNHDA and CDR2 is SQIVND (reference sequence). The CDR3 reads CASSPDPRNYGYTF. For the CDR3, the DNA is TGTGCCAGTAGTCCCGACCCGAGGAACTATGGCTACACCTTC.

This sequence joins TRBV27 and TRBJ1-2; D perhaps matches TRBD1 (5 bases). Deletions cut 4 bases from V and 4 bases from J, with 13 bases between. Germline CDR1 and CDR2: MNHEY and SMNVEV (reference sequence). The CDR3 sequence is 14 residues long. The CDR3 nucleotides read TGTGCCAGCAGTTCTCTTCAGGGAGTCTATGGCTACACCTTC. Translated, it gives CASSSLQGVYGYTF.

V and J are TRBV5-6 and TRBJ1-2; the D is unclear. Germline assignment: CDR1 SGHDT and CDR2 YYEEEE. This CDR3 is built from 15 residues. V lost 4 bases and J lost 5, with 18 bases in between. The CDR3 loop reads CASSPGPYGVYGYTF. The CDR3 DNA is TGTGCCAGCAGCCCGGGCCCGTACGGGGTATATGGCTACACCTTC.

CDR3: CATSAYPQIVEQFF. Here the CDR3 DNA reads TGTGCCACCAGTGCTTATCCACAGATAGTTGAGCAGTTCTTC. This rearrangement joins TRBV24-1 to TRBJ2-1, with D hard to call. Trimming shortened V by 5 bases and J by 9 bases, and 16 bases separated the two germline ends. The CDR3 extends over 14 amino acids. Germline CDR1 and CDR2: KGHDR and SFDVKD.

V and J are TRBV5-6 and TRBJ1-5, with D unresolved. The CDR3 spans 16 residues. Trimming cost V 5 bases and J 3 bases, with 18 bases left between them. The germline V gene encodes CDR1 SGHDT and CDR2 YYEEEE. The CDR3: CASSFYRDWDNQPQHF. The CDR3 DNA is TGTGCCAGCAGTTTTTACCGGGATTGGGACAATCAGCCCCAGCATTTT.

With respect to this clone: No DNA is shown, since the ends of the CDR3 on it are uncertain; the CDR3 is the one TCRdb lists. V and J are TRBV5-1 and TRBJ1-2. Germline assignment: CDR1 SGHRS and CDR2 YFSETQ. The CDR3 totals 17 residues, both ends included. The CDR3 reads CASSLEDVSGFGNGYTF.

The chain employs TRBV3-1 (or the pseudogene TRBV3-2) and TRBJ2-5; TRBD1 matches 11 bases. Trimming cost V 5 bases and J 5 bases; bases outside gene matches: 7. There are 15 residues in the CDR3. Germline-derived CDR1 and CDR2 are LGHDT and YNNKEL (reference sequence). CDR3 amino acids: CASSLPGQGAETQYF. CDR3 bases: TGTGCCAGCAGCTTGCCCGGACAGGGGGCTGAGACCCAGTACTTC.

The DNA for the CDR3 is TGTGCCAGCAGTTTCTTCGACATTGCAACTAATGAAAAACTGTTTTTT. Translation: CASSFFDIATNEKLFF. The chain joins TRBV28 to TRBJ1-4; D is unresolved. Germline loops: CDR1 MDHEN, CDR2 SYDVKM. The CDR3 totals 16 residues. V shed 3 bases and J shed 0 bases, with 11 bases lying between them.

This clone was seen just once. This chain joins TRBV6-5 and TRBJ2-3, with D hard to call. Germline CDR1 reads MNHEY; CDR2 reads SVGAGI. There are 14 residues in the CDR3. Trimming took 5 bases from V and 2 from J, leaving 11 bases between them. CDR3 DNA sequence: TGTGCCAGCAGTCCCGGGTTGGTCACAGATACGCAGTATTTT. Its translation: CASSPGLVTDTQYF.

This rearrangement joins TRBV18 to TRBJ1-6; 10 bases match TRBD1. There are 15 residues in the CDR3. Per germline, CDR1 KGHSH and CDR2 LQKENI. The ends lost 5 bases at V and 8 bases at J; junction bases unmatched: 6. This CDR3 is CASSAIGTGDSPLHF. The CDR3 bases are TGTGCCAGCTCAGCAATAGGGACAGGGGATTCACCCCTCCACTTT.

The chain is built from TRBV5-1 and TRBJ1-3; 10 bases are shared with TRBD1. Trimming removed 8 bases from V and 2 bases from J; junction bases left unmatched: 19. Germline CDR1 is SGHRS and CDR2 is YFSETQ. The CDR3 contains 19 residues. The CDR3 spells CARTGDRGRVLVTGNTIYF. The CDR3 nucleotides read TGCGCCAGAACCGGGGACAGGGGACGGGTACTGGTAACTGGAAACACCATATATTTT.